This TCR beta chain was captured in a study of OX40 agonist ivuxolimab in advanced cancers. Study-level points and caveats: Relative to CD4+ cells, CD8+ T cells on average had more expanded clones.

After removal of 3 bases from V and 0 bases from J, the junction contained 4 bases not matched to a gene. From germline, CDR1 is SGHNT and CDR2 YENEEA. The CDR3 runs to 15 residues. As regards this clone: What it binds is unknown.

TCRdb's table, derived via immunoSEQ multiplex PCR, lists solely in-frame clones and lacks some. The sample records fewer than 100,000 clones, roughly 89% being singletons. This TCR came from an adult with an advanced solid tumor such as melanoma, head and neck, liver or kidney cancer. Source: CD4+ or CD8+ T cells sorted from blood, taken in a trial of the OX40 agonist ivuxolimab. The chain uses TRBV11-3 and TRBJ2-7; 8 bases match TRBD1. Here the CDR3 DNA reads TGTGCCAGCAGCTTCATGGGGACAGGCTCCTACGAGCAGTACTTC. Amino acid sequence: CASSFMGTGSYEQYF. Filled out from reference TRBV11-3 and TRBJ2-7, the complete variable domain reads EAGVVQSPRYKIIEKKQPVAFWCNPISGHNTLYWYLQNLGQGPELLIRYENEEAVDDSQLPKDRFSAERLKGVDSTLKIQPAELGDSAVYLCASSFMGTGSYEQYFGPGTRLTVT.